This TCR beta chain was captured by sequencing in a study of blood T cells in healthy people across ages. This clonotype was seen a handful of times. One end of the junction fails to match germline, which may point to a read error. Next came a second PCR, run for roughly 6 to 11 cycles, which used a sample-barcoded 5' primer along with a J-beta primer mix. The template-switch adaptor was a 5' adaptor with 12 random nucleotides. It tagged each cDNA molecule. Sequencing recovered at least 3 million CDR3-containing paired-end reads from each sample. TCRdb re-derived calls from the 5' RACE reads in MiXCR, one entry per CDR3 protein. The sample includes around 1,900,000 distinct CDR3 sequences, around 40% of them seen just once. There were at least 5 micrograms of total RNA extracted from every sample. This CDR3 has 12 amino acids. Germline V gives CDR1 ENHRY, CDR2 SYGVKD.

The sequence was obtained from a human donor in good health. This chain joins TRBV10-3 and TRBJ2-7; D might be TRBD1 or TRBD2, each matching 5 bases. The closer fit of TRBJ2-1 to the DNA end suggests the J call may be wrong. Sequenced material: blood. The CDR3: CTISLMGDEQFF. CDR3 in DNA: TGTACCATCAGCCTAATGGGGGACGAGCAGTTCTTC.